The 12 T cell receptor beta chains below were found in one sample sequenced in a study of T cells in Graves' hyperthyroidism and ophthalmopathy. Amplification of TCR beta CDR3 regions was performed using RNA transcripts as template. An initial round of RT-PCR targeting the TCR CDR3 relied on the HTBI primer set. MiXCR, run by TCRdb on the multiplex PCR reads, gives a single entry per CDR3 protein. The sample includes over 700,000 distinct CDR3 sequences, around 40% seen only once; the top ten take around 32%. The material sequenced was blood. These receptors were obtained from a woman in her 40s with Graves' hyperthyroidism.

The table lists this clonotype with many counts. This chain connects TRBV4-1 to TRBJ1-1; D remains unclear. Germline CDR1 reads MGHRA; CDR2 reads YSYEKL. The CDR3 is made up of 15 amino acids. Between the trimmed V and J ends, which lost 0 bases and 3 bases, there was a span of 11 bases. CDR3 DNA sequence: TGCGCCAGCAGCCAAGACAGAGGGAGGCACACTGAAGCTTTCTTT. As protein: CASSQDRGRHTEAFF.

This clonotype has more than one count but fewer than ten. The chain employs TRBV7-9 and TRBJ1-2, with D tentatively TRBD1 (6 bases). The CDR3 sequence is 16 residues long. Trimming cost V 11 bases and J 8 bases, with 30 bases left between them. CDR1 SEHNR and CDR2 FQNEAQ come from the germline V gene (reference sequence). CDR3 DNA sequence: TGTGCCGTGAGCGGTGGGGACCTCGGGGGCGTAGAAGGCTACACCTTC. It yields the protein CAVSGGDLGGVEGYTF.

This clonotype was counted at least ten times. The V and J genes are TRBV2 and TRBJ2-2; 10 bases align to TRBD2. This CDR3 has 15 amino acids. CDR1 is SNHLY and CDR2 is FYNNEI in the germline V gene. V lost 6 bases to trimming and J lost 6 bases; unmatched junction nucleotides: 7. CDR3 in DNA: TGTGCCAGCAGGTTATCTAGCGGGAGCGCCGGGGAGCTGTTTTTT. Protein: CASRLSSGSAGELFF.

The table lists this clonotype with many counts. CDR3 DNA: TGTGCCAGCAGCACAGACCAGGGAGGCGAGCAGTACTTC. Translation: CASSTDQGGEQYF. The chain joins TRBV13 to TRBJ2-7; D might be TRBD2 (6 bases). This CDR3 region has 13 residues. The ends were cut back, 5 bases at V and 6 bases at J, with 14 bases in the middle. Germline V lookup: CDR1 PRHDT, CDR2 FYEKMQ (reference sequence).

This CDR3 reads CASSGGSFSNQPQHF. CDR3 coding DNA: TGTGCCAGCAGTGGGGGCTCCTTTAGCAATCAGCCCCAGCATTTT. The genes are TRBV6-1 and TRBJ1-5, with D perhaps TRBD1 (5 bases). Looked up from germline, CDR1 is MNHNS and CDR2 is SASEGT. With 4 bases removed from V and 0 bases from J, the gap between germline ends came to 10 bases. CDR3 length: 15 amino acids.

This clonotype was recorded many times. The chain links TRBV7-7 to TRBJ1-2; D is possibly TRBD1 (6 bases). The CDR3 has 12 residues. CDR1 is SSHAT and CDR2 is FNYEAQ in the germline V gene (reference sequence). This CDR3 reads CAWGGPGYGYTF. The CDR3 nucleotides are TGTGCTTGGGGGGGGCCGGGCTATGGCTACACCTTC.

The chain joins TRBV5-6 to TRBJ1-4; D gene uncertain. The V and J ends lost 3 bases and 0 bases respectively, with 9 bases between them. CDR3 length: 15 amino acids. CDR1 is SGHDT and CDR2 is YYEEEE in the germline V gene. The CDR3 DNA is TGTGCCAGCAGCTATCCACAAGCAACTAATGAAAAACTGTTTTTT. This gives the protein CASSYPQATNEKLFF.

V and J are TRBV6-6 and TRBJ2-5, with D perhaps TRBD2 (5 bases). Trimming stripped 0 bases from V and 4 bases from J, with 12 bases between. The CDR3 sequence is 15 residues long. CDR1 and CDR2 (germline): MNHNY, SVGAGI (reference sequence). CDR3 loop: CASSYSIGERETQYF. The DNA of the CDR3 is TGTGCCAGCAGTTACTCGATCGGGGAACGAGAGACCCAGTACTTC.

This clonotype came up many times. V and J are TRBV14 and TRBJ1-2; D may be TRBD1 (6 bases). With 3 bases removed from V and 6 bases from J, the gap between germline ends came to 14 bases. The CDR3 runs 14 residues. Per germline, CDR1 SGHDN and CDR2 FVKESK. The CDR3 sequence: CASSHSGTFDGYTF. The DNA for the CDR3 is TGTGCCAGCAGCCACTCAGGGACATTTGATGGCTACACCTTC.

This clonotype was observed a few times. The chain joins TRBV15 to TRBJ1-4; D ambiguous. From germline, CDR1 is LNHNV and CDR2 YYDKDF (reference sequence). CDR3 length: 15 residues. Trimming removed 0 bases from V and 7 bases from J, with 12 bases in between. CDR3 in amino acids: CATSRDPSWSEKLFF. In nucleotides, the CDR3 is TGTGCCACCAGCAGAGATCCTTCGTGGAGTGAAAAACTGTTTTTT.

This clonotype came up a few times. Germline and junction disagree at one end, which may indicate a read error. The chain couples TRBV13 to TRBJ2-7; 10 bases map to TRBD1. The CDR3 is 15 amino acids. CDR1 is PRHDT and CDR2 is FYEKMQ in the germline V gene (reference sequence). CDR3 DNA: TGCGCCAGCAGTGGTGCGGGACAGGGGCCCTACGAGCAGTACTTC. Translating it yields CASSGAGQGPYEQYF.

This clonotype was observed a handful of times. The CDR3 loop reads CASGVRPMNTEAFF. The CDR3 coding sequence is TGTGCCAGTGGGGTCCGGCCTATGAACACTGAAGCTTTCTTT. This chain uses TRBV19 with TRBJ1-1; no definite D call. CDR1 is LNHDA and CDR2 is SQIVND in the germline V gene (reference sequence). The CDR3 is 14 amino acids. Trimming stripped 8 bases from V and 0 bases from J, with 13 bases between.